This T cell receptor beta chain emerged from a study of T cells after yellow fever vaccination. Across the whole study: When fractions had low cell numbers, they were prepared with SMART-Seq v4 Ultra Low Input.

As for this clonotype: Its antigen is still unknown.

Germline lookup yields CDR1 SNHLY and CDR2 FYNNEI. The V end lost 4 bases, the J end lost 2 bases, and 14 bases lay between the germline ends. CDR3 length equals 15 residues. Each CDR3 protein gets one entry after TCRdb re-called the 5' RACE reads with MiXCR. The sample holds around 320,000 distinct CDR3 sequences, around 8.6% seen once. General study points: Of the clonotypes, a small share occurred in both CD4 and CD8 compartments.

The chain carries TRBV2 and TRBJ2-5; TRBD2 is a possible D gene (7 bases). Sequenced here: CD4+ T cells sorted from PBMCs, sampled 5 days after the yellow fever booster vaccination. This receptor was obtained from a man aged 18 to 30 who received the YFV17D yellow fever vaccine. CDR3 amino acids: CASSVNRGAQETQYF. The CDR3 DNA reads TGTGCCAGCAGTGTTAACCGGGGGGCACAAGAGACCCAGTACTTC.